This is a list of T cell receptor beta chains from one sample in a study of cytomegalovirus exposure and HLA in healthy donors. Libraries were prepared by immunoSEQ multiplex PCR; TCRdb keeps only in-frame clonotypes and omits some of them. This sample yields roughly 180,000 clones, of which around four fifths are seen a single time; 1.3% belongs to the top ten. The source material was PBMCs. The receptors were sampled from a man under 40 in good health and CMV-seronegative. The CDR3 runs from the conserved cysteine through the conserved F or W. The order of the fields is D gene, clone size, V gene, J gene, CDR3 protein. D genes are given only for firm matches. The size of a clone is reported for some rows only, either as once, few or many, or as a class for expanded clones.

>TRBD2|-|TRBV7-9|TRBJ2-5
CASRTSGSQETQYF
>TRBD2|-|TRBV4-3|TRBJ2-1
CASSQESYSGSANEQFF
>TRBD1|-|TRBV6-6|TRBJ2-4
CASSYFGQGQNIQYF
>-|-|TRBV28|TRBJ1-4
CASSLDGGATNEKLFF
>-|few|TRBV18|TRBJ2-7
CASSPPTGVYEQYF
>TRBD1|-|TRBV4-1|TRBJ1-2
CASSQRTGRYGYTF
>-|few|TRBV9|TRBJ2-5
CASSPGRSSYQETQYF
>-|few|TRBV7-3|TRBJ2-5
CASSLGTSETQYF
>TRBD2|-|TRBV11-3|TRBJ2-1
CASSFGTSGYNEQFF
>-|-|TRBV28|TRBJ1-2
CASSGGGNGYTF
>TRBD1|-|TRBV6-4|TRBJ1-1
CASSPGQGARTEAFF
>-|-|TRBV7-7|TRBJ2-1
CASSLGLYNEQFF
>TRBD1|few|TRBV27|TRBJ1-1
CASSLYTPTGSHPMRTEAFF
>TRBD2|-|TRBV5-4|TRBJ2-2
CASSLGLVPGGELFF
>-|once|TRBV2|TRBJ2-2
CASGQGAYTGELFF
>TRBD1|-|TRBV4-1|TRBJ2-3
CASSQRPGGETDTQYF
>-|-|TRBV4-1|TRBJ1-1
CASSQDRGTWTEAFF
>-|-|TRBV30|TRBJ2-1
CAWRDGAYNEQFF
>-|-|TRBV2|TRBJ2-5
CASRFQAGPQETQYF
>-|-|TRBV7-9|TRBJ2-5
CASSLAQGGAETQYF
>TRBD1|-|TRBV5-1|TRBJ1-5
CASSQGANQPQHF
>TRBD2|-|TRBV25-1|TRBJ2-5
CASSEGASGGIETQYF
>TRBD1|-|TRBV5-8|TRBJ2-1
CASSPGQGWMFEQFF
>TRBD2|-|TRBV28|TRBJ2-5
CASTPTGGVETQYF
>TRBD2|-|TRBV4-1|TRBJ2-3
CASFSGGPLYTQYF
>TRBD1|-|TRBV7-2|TRBJ2-7
CASRPATGTYEQYF
>TRBD2|-|TRBV7-9|TRBJ2-7
CSSMRGSGIAEQYF